The 30 T cell receptor beta chains presented below share a single source sample, sequenced in a study of cytomegalovirus exposure and HLA in healthy donors. Only in-frame clones appear in the TCRdb table, and some are missing; sequencing was by immunoSEQ multiplex PCR. The sample yields tens of thousands of clones, 90% to 95% seen once. The sequencing input was PBMCs. The receptors originated from a man between 18 and 29 years old in good health and CMV-seronegative.

The chain combines TRBV30 with TRBJ1-5, with 9 bases fitting TRBD1. V lost 5 bases, J lost 6 bases, and 5 bases stayed unmatched. This CDR3 region has 13 residues. Germline V gene data show CDR1 as GTSNPN and CDR2 as SVGIG (reference sequence). The DNA for the CDR3 is TGTGCCTGGGGACAGGGGTTGGGTCAGCCCCAGCATTTT. This sequence encodes CAWGQGLGQPQHF.

The genes are TRBV27 and TRBJ2-2; weak D call: TRBD1 (6 bases). Germline values: CDR1 MNHEY, CDR2 SMNVEV (reference sequence). The V and J ends lost 1 base and 5 bases respectively, with 20 bases between them. The CDR3 is 18 residues long. CDR3 DNA sequence: TGTGCCAGCAGTTTATTGGGTCCCAGGGGTCGATGGACCGGGGAGCTGTTTTTT. Its protein is CASSLLGPRGRWTGELFF.

This clone was recorded a few times. The chain couples TRBV10-3 to TRBJ1-1; 7 positions agree with TRBD1. The CDR3 totals 15 residues. The V and J ends lost 3 bases and 4 bases, in that order; junction bases with no gene match: 8. Germline CDR1 ENHRY, CDR2 SYGVKD. The CDR3 here is CAISDPRSGGTEAFF. In DNA, the CDR3 is TGTGCCATCAGTGACCCACGGTCAGGGGGCACTGAAGCTTTCTTT.

The chain uses TRBV11-2 and TRBJ1-3; tentatively, D is TRBD1 (6 bases). V was cut by 0 bases and J by 2 bases, with 11 bases left in between. This CDR3 region has 16 residues. CDR1 and CDR2 (germline): SGHAT, FQNNGV. Here the CDR3 reads CASSLDRRGAGNTIYF. The CDR3 DNA follows: TGTGCCAGCAGCTTAGATCGCAGGGGCGCTGGAAACACCATATATTTT. The entire variable domain, with the rest obtained from reference TRBV11-2 and TRBJ1-3, is as follows: EAGVAQSPRYKIIEKRQSVAFWCNPISGHATLYWYQQILGQGPKLLIQFQNNGVVDDSQLPKDRFSAERLKGVDSTLKIQPAKLEDSAVYLCASSLDRRGAGNTIYFGEGSWLTVV.

J is TRBJ2-3 and V is TRBV5-1; 8 bases are shared with TRBD1. The V segment lost 1 base and the J segment 5 bases; nucleotides outside the gene matches: 9. The germline V gene encodes CDR1 SGHRS and CDR2 YFSETQ. The CDR3 has 16 residues. The CDR3 is CASSLMWDRLRDTQYF. In DNA form, the CDR3 reads TGCGCCAGCAGCTTGATGTGGGACAGGCTAAGAGATACGCAGTATTTT.

This clone was seen just once. The V gene is TRBV2, the J gene TRBJ2-1; D remains ambiguous. The germline gives CDR1 SNHLY, CDR2 FYNNEI. V dropped 1 base and J dropped 7 bases, with 17 bases sitting between them. The CDR3 sequence is 16 residues long. DNA of the CDR3: TGTGCCAGCAGTGAAGGGCACCTCCCGGCGGATAATGAGCAGTTCTTC. It is translated as CASSEGHLPADNEQFF.

This sequence joins TRBV2 and TRBJ2-1; D gene uncertain. With 7 bases removed from V and 10 bases from J, the gap between germline ends came to 11 bases. Germline V gene sequence: CDR1 SNHLY, CDR2 FYNNEI. The CDR3 loop spans 11 amino acids. DNA of the CDR3: TGTGCCAGCAATCGGAGAGTGGAGCAGTTCTTC. Its translation is CASNRRVEQFF.

The CDR3: CASSFPGGLSPLHF. The CDR3 nucleotides read TGTGCCAGCAGCTTCCCAGGGGGCTTGTCACCCCTCCACTTT. J is TRBJ1-6 and V is TRBV5-4; TRBD1 matches at 8 bases. From germline, CDR1 is SGHNT and CDR2 YYREEE (reference sequence). Trimming took 2 bases from V and 10 from J; bases not matched to a gene: 5. The CDR3 spans 14 residues.

The rearrangement joins TRBV6-1 to TRBJ2-1; no clear D gene. Looked up from germline, CDR1 is MNHNS and CDR2 is SASEGT. There are 14 residues in the CDR3. V lost 8 bases, J lost 4 bases, and 15 bases lay in between. The CDR3 sequence is CASLPQNAYNEQFF. CDR3 bases: TGTGCCAGCCTCCCCCAGAACGCATACAATGAGCAGTTCTTC.

The chain carries TRBV18 and TRBJ2-7, with TRBD1 identical over 8 bases. Trimming took 1 base from V and 1 from J; bases not matched to a gene: 3. The length of the CDR3 is 15 residues. Germline assignment: CDR1 KGHSH and CDR2 LQKENI. The CDR3 nucleotides read TGTGCCAGCTCACCACAGGGACAGGTTTCCTACGAGCAGTACTTC. Protein: CASSPQGQVSYEQYF.

This chain links TRBV12-5 with TRBJ1-5; 9 bases align to TRBD1. V gave up 2 bases and J gave up 2 bases; unmatched junction bases: 13. The CDR3 has 19 amino acids. Germline lookup yields CDR1 LGHNT and CDR2 FRNRAP. The CDR3 here is CASGLLTGGGGYGNQPQHF. The CDR3 DNA is TGTGCTAGTGGTTTGTTGACAGGGGGAGGGGGCTATGGCAATCAGCCCCAGCATTTT.

The CDR3 nucleotides read TGTGCCATCAGTGGACTAGCGGGGCAACTTCTGGATGAGCAGTTCTTC. This gives the protein CAISGLAGQLLDEQFF. J is TRBJ2-1 and V is TRBV10-3; 11 bases fit TRBD2. V lost 4 bases and J lost 8; bases outside the gene matches: 10. This CDR3 region has 16 residues. Germline V gives CDR1 ENHRY, CDR2 SYGVKD.

V gene TRBV9 combines with J gene TRBJ2-2; D is possibly TRBD1 (5 bases). Trimming removed 0 bases at V and 4 bases at J, with 13 bases between. Germline V CDR1 and CDR2: SGDLS, YYNGEE. This CDR3 is built from 16 residues. In DNA, the CDR3 is TGTGCCAGCAGCGTAGGGCCATCAGGGTTCACCGGGGAGCTGTTTTTT. Translation: CASSVGPSGFTGELFF.

The J gene is TRBJ2-5, the V gene TRBV28; 8 nucleotides match TRBD1. This CDR3 contains 14 residues. J lost 5 bases, V lost 5 bases, and 7 bases had no gene match. Germline CDR1 reads MDHEN; CDR2 reads SYDVKM. CDR3 nucleotides: TGTGCCAGCAGTCAGAACAGGGGGGTGGAGACCCAGTACTTC. It is translated as CASSQNRGVETQYF.

This chain connects TRBV7-3 to TRBJ2-3; TRBD2 aligns across 10 bases. V was clipped by 3 bases and J by 4 bases; unmatched bases: 4. The CDR3 has 15 residues. CDR1 and CDR2 (germline): SGHTA, FQGTGA. CDR3 region: CASSFAGLASDTQYF. The CDR3 DNA reads TGTGCCAGCAGCTTTGCGGGACTAGCGTCAGATACGCAGTATTTT. Full variable domain (rest looked up from reference TRBV7-3 and TRBJ2-3): GAGVSQTPSNKVTEKGKYVELRCDPISGHTALYWYRQSLGQGPEFLIYFQGTGAADDSGLPNDRFFAVRPEGSVSTLKIQRTERGDSAVYLCASSFAGLASDTQYFGPGTRLTVL.

The V and J genes are TRBV7-3 and TRBJ2-7, with a weak D call TRBD1 (6 bases). This CDR3 has 15 amino acids. CDR1 is SGHTA, CDR2 FQGTGA, per germline. Trimming took off 1 base at V and 0 bases at J, with 10 bases between the two ends. The CDR3 is CASSLNTGSSYEQYF. The CDR3 nucleotides are TGTGCCAGCAGCTTAAATACAGGGAGCTCCTACGAGCAGTACTTC.

The rearrangement links TRBV19 to TRBJ2-2, with D perhaps matching TRBD2 (6 bases). CDR1 and CDR2 (germline): LNHDA, SQIVND (reference sequence). V dropped 6 bases and J dropped 3 bases, with 11 bases sitting between them. The CDR3 runs 14 residues. CDR3 amino acids: CASRRVADTGELFF. CDR3 bases: TGTGCCAGTAGAAGGGTAGCGGACACCGGGGAGCTGTTTTTT.

V is TRBV9 and J is TRBJ1-2, with 9 nucleotides matching TRBD1. V was pared by 0 bases and J by 2 bases, with 5 bases of the junction left unmatched. The length of the CDR3 is 16 residues. Germline CDR1 is SGDLS and CDR2 is YYNGEE. The CDR3 loop reads CASSVEWTGVNYGYTF. DNA of the CDR3: TGTGCCAGCAGCGTAGAATGGACAGGGGTAAACTATGGCTACACCTTC.

The genes are TRBV7-2 and TRBJ1-2; TRBD1 might be the D (5 bases). Germline V gives CDR1 SGHTA, CDR2 FQGNSA. V was shortened by 6 bases and J by 4 bases, with 15 bases between the two germline ends. The CDR3 is made up of 14 amino acids. The CDR3 protein is CASRPRQGIYGYTF. CDR3 sequence (DNA): TGTGCCAGCAGGCCACGCCAGGGTATCTATGGCTACACCTTC.

The chain couples TRBV27 to TRBJ1-5; D not certain. CDR3 size: 17 residues. Trimming took 5 bases from V and 4 from J, leaving 21 bases between them. Germline-derived CDR1 and CDR2 are MNHEY and SMNVEV (reference sequence). CDR3 sequence: CASSPVWNSISNQPQHF. The CDR3 DNA reads TGTGCCAGCAGTCCCGTATGGAACAGCATCTCGAATCAGCCCCAGCATTTT.

The genes are TRBV19 and TRBJ1-1; 8 nucleotides agree with TRBD1. The J segment lost 0 bases and the V segment lost 9 bases, leaving 15 bases of the junction unmatched. The CDR3 has 17 residues. CDR1 is LNHDA and CDR2 is SQIVND in the germline V gene (reference sequence). The CDR3 DNA reads TGTGCCAGCTCTCGGACAGGGTCGAGTAGGGTGAACACTGAAGCTTTCTTT. Its translation: CASSRTGSSRVNTEAFF.

The gene calls are TRBV13 and TRBJ2-3; 12 nucleotides line up with TRBD2. Losses at the gene ends were 6 bases for V and 2 bases for J; bases not matched to a gene: 9. The CDR3 contains 17 residues. Germline CDR1 reads PRHDT; CDR2 reads FYEKMQ (reference sequence). For the CDR3, the DNA is TGTGCCAGCAGTCTCCGGGGACTAGCGGGCCCCACAGATACGCAGTATTTT. This codes for CASSLRGLAGPTDTQYF. The whole variable domain, remainder taken from reference TRBV13 and TRBJ2-3, is AAGVIQSPRHLIKEKRETATLKCYPIPRHDTVYWYQQGPGQDPQFLISFYEKMQSDKGSIPDRFSAQQFSDYHSELNMSSLELGDSALYFCASSLRGLAGPTDTQYFGPGTRLTVL.

The J gene is TRBJ2-7, the V gene TRBV9, with a tentative D call TRBD2 (6 bases). The V and J ends lost 1 base and 2 bases respectively, with 13 bases between them. Germline V gene sequence: CDR1 SGDLS, CDR2 YYNGEE. The CDR3 contains 15 residues. The CDR3 coding sequence is TGTGCCAGCAGCGTATCGGGCGGGGAAGCCTACGAGCAGTACTTC. This translates into CASSVSGGEAYEQYF.

Only one count was recorded for this clone. The chain employs TRBV7-2 and TRBJ2-2, with 11 bases fitting TRBD1. Losses at the gene ends were 5 bases for V and 4 bases for J; bases not matched to a gene: 0. Germline-derived CDR1 and CDR2 are SGHTA and FQGNSA. The CDR3 loop spans 14 amino acids. The CDR3 here is CASSGTGGTGELFF. For the CDR3, the DNA is TGTGCCAGCAGCGGGACAGGGGGCACCGGGGAGCTGTTTTTT.

The chain is built from TRBV2 and TRBJ1-5; maybe TRBD1 (6 bases). This CDR3 has 16 residues. Germline CDR1 SNHLY, CDR2 FYNNEI. V was shortened by 8 bases and J by 5 bases, with 22 bases between the two germline ends. CDR3 in DNA: TGTGCCAGCGCCGGACAGAGGCCCTGGGGGCATCAGCCCCAGCATTTT. It encodes CASAGQRPWGHQPQHF. Using reference TRBV2 and TRBJ1-5 for the parts outside the CDR3, the full variable domain is EPEVTQTPSHQVTQMGQEVILRCVPISNHLYFYWYRQILGQKVEFLVSFYNNEISEKSEIFDDQFSVERPDGSNFTLKIRSTKLEDSAMYFCASAGQRPWGHQPQHFGDGTRLSIL.

V and J are TRBV29-1 and TRBJ1-5; 8 bases are a match to TRBD1. The CDR3 loop spans 14 amino acids. Germline-derived CDR1 and CDR2 are SQVTM and ANQGSEA. With V trimmed by 4 bases and J by 1 base, 3 bases remained unmatched. CDR3 amino acids: CSVVWTGSNQPQHF. The CDR3 nucleotides read TGCAGCGTTGTTTGGACAGGGAGCAATCAGCCCCAGCATTTT.

A note on this clone: A read error may produce the germline difference seen at one junction end. The chain employs TRBV7-3 and TRBJ1-1, with TRBD1 as a possible D gene (5 bases). Germline V CDR1 and CDR2: SGHTA, FQGTGA. The CDR3 covers 13 residues. CDR3 coding DNA: TGTGCCAGCAGCTCGGACACGAACAGTGAAGCTTTCTTT. Translating it yields CASSSDTNSEAFF.

V gene TRBV27 combines with J gene TRBJ1-5; maybe TRBD1 (5 bases). The V gene's germline CDR1 is MNHEY and CDR2 SMNVEV (reference sequence). The CDR3 runs to 15 residues. V dropped 2 bases and J dropped 2 bases, with 10 bases sitting between them. CDR3 residues: CASSLQGEGNQPQHF. The CDR3 nucleotides read TGTGCCAGCAGTTTACAGGGCGAAGGCAATCAGCCCCAGCATTTT.

The genes are TRBV4-1 and TRBJ2-1; D perhaps matches TRBD2 (5 bases). The CDR3 consists of 15 residues. CDR1 and CDR2 from the germline V gene are MGHRA and YSYEKL. The V end lost 2 bases, the J end lost 4 bases, and 12 bases lay between the germline ends. The CDR3 region is CASSQFTSPYNEQFF. The CDR3 nucleotides are TGCGCCAGCAGCCAATTTACTAGTCCTTACAATGAGCAGTTCTTC.

This chain joins TRBV5-1 and TRBJ1-3; 7 bases map to TRBD1. Germline V gene lookup returns CDR1 SGHRS and CDR2 YFSETQ. V lost 0 bases to trimming and J lost 0 bases; unmatched junction nucleotides: 24. The CDR3 has 23 residues. The CDR3 sequence is CASSLVPLRQGSTGTFSGNTIYF. The DNA of the CDR3 is TGCGCCAGCAGCTTGGTTCCACTCCGACAGGGCTCCACCGGTACTTTCTCTGGAAACACCATATATTTT.